The 10 T cell receptor beta chains presented below share a single source sample, sequenced in a study of technical replicates of blood from several donors. TCRdb's table, derived via immunoSEQ multiplex PCR, lists solely in-frame clones and lacks some. This sample has almost 90,000 clones, with over 85% found just once. The sample comprised T cells isolated from PBMCs. The receptors originated from a human donor in good health.

This chain connects TRBV9 to TRBJ1-6, with TRBD1 matching 8 bases. Germline CDR1 SGDLS, CDR2 YYNGEE. Trimming at V came to 4 bases and at J to 6 bases, leaving 9 bases not matched to a gene. The length of the CDR3 is 16 residues. CDR3 residues: CASSKRDRTVNSPLHF. Written as DNA, the CDR3 is TGTGCCAGCAGCAAACGGGACAGGACCGTTAATTCACCCCTCCACTTT.

Only a few counts were recorded for this clone. The V and J genes are TRBV25-1 and TRBJ1-2; possibly TRBD1 for D (5 bases). Germline V gene data show CDR1 as MGHDK and CDR2 as SYGVNS. The CDR3 spans 13 residues. The V and J ends lost 4 bases and 4 bases respectively, with 10 bases between them. In nucleotides, the CDR3 is TGTGCCAGCAGTGGCCCTACAGGCTATGGCTACACCTTC. Translated: CASSGPTGYGYTF.

This chain joins TRBV7-8 and TRBJ1-2, with D possibly TRBD1 on 5 matching bases. The CDR3 runs 14 residues. Germline lookup yields CDR1 SGHVS and CDR2 FQNEAQ. V lost 6 bases to trimming and J lost 6 bases, with 17 bases between them. CDR3 residues: CASRPPGGWNGYTF. CDR3 sequence (DNA): TGTGCCAGCAGACCGCCCGGGGGATGGAATGGCTACACCTTC.

J is TRBJ1-2 and V is TRBV27; the D is unclear. Germline CDR1 reads MNHEY; CDR2 reads SMNVEV (reference sequence). The CDR3 covers 13 residues. V was trimmed by 6 bases and J by 4 bases, leaving 12 bases between them. This chain's CDR3 is CASRTVGGYGYTF. Written as DNA, the CDR3 is TGTGCCAGCAGGACTGTGGGTGGCTATGGCTACACCTTC.

The chain is built from TRBV6-6 and TRBJ1-1, with D unresolved. CDR1 and CDR2 from the germline V gene are MNHNY and SVGAGI (reference sequence). This CDR3 has 11 residues. The germline V and J ends were trimmed by 10 bases and 3 bases, with 9 bases remaining between them. The CDR3 loop reads CATGRDTEAFF. The CDR3 bases are TGTGCCACCGGGAGGGACACTGAAGCTTTCTTT.

The chain combines TRBV6-1 with TRBJ2-7, with 8 bases matching TRBD1. The length of the CDR3 is 14 residues. Germline trimming cut 10 bases from V and 2 bases from J; bases unmatched to any gene: 10. Germline CDR1 reads MNHNS; CDR2 reads SASEGT. In DNA form, the CDR3 reads TGTGCCACGAGAACAGGGGGTTTCCCCTACGAGCAGTACTTC. Protein product: CATRTGGFPYEQYF.

V and J are TRBV10-3 and TRBJ2-3, with D perhaps matching TRBD2 (6 bases). V shed 2 bases and J shed 4 bases, with 13 bases lying between them. The CDR3 sequence is 15 residues long. Germline CDR1 and CDR2: ENHRY and SYGVKD. This CDR3 is CAISEGLRSADTQYF. In DNA form, the CDR3 reads TGTGCCATCAGTGAGGGACTAAGGAGTGCAGATACGCAGTATTTT.

The chain employs TRBV5-1 and TRBJ2-2; 7 nucleotides line up with TRBD2. The CDR3 sequence is 16 residues long. Trimming removed 1 base from V and 2 bases from J; junction bases left unmatched: 5. Germline V gene lookup returns CDR1 SGHRS and CDR2 YFSETQ. This chain's CDR3 is CASSLSAGRNTGELFF. The CDR3, as DNA: TGCGCCAGCAGCTTGTCAGCGGGACGAAACACCGGGGAGCTGTTTTTT.

This clone has just one count. This chain joins TRBV19 and TRBJ2-1; 7 nucleotides line up with TRBD1. CDR3 size: 15 residues. V lost 3 bases to trimming and J lost 0 bases; unmatched junction nucleotides: 2. Germline V gives CDR1 LNHDA, CDR2 SQIVND (reference sequence). The CDR3 here is CASSINRGSYNEQFF. CDR3 coding DNA: TGTGCCAGTAGTATCAACAGGGGCTCCTACAATGAGCAGTTCTTC.

In regard to this clone: At one end the junction does not follow the germline gene, possibly because of a read error. V gene TRBV11-3 combines with J gene TRBJ2-2; D ambiguous. There are 13 residues in the CDR3. Germline V gene sequence: CDR1 SGHNT, CDR2 YENEEA. CDR3 region: CASGFVGTGELFF. The CDR3 DNA follows: TGTGCCAGCGGCTTCGTCGGCACCGGGGAGCTGTTTTTT.